The 26 T cell receptor beta chains in this list originate from one sample, sequenced in a study of spatial heterogeneity in lung cancer. Time point reported: blood at routine non-recurrence follow-up after resection. TCRdb reprocessed the 5' RACE reads with MiXCR, giving one entry per CDR3 protein. This sample has tens of thousands of distinct CDR3 sequences, with roughly a fifth found just once. The sequenced sample was PBMCs, obtained at follow-up. These receptors were taken from a male donor with early-stage non-small cell lung cancer.

The chain couples TRBV2 to TRBJ2-5; perhaps TRBD1 as D (6 bases). Germline V CDR1 and CDR2: SNHLY, FYNNEI. This CDR3 is built from 15 residues. V was trimmed by 8 bases and J by 7 bases, leaving 23 bases between them. The CDR3 DNA reads as TGTGCCAGCGCAGGAGTCCGGGACACAGGAAGGACCCAGTACTTC. This translates into CASAGVRDTGRTQYF.

Ten or more counts support this clonotype. The J gene is TRBJ2-1, the V gene TRBV9; a possible D gene is TRBD1 (5 bases). V was pared by 0 bases and J by 5 bases, with 9 bases between. The CDR3 has 14 residues. Germline V gene data show CDR1 as SGDLS and CDR2 as YYNGEE. CDR3 residues: CASSVVSGNNEQFF. The DNA of the CDR3 is TGTGCCAGCAGCGTAGTATCAGGGAACAATGAGCAGTTCTTC.

This clonotype occurred a few times. The J gene is TRBJ2-4, the V gene TRBV20-1; D remains ambiguous. CDR3 length: 14 amino acids. Looked up from germline, CDR1 is DFQATT and CDR2 is SNEGSKA (reference sequence). Trimming removed 4 bases from V and 0 bases from J, with 10 bases in between. The CDR3 sequence: CSAKGNLAKNIQYF. The CDR3 nucleotides read TGCAGTGCTAAGGGTAATTTAGCCAAAAACATTCAGTACTTC.

The chain recombines TRBV7-9 with TRBJ2-2, with a tentative D call TRBD2 (6 bases). This CDR3 comprises 13 residues. CDR1 SEHNR and CDR2 FQNEAQ come from the germline V gene (reference sequence). Trimming removed 4 bases from V and 4 bases from J, with 7 bases in between. This chain's CDR3 is CASSSGGTGELFF. The CDR3 DNA reads as TGTGCCAGCAGCTCCGGGGGCACCGGGGAGCTGTTTTTT.

This clonotype qualifies as medium-sized. This chain connects TRBV29-1 to TRBJ2-1, with no clear D. Germline V gives CDR1 SQVTM, CDR2 ANQGSEA. Trimming left V 2 bases short and J 5 bases short, with 4 bases between. This CDR3 contains 11 residues. The CDR3 sequence is CSVENDNEQFF. The DNA of the CDR3 is TGCAGCGTTGAAAACGACAATGAGCAGTTCTTC.

The chain carries TRBV7-6 and TRBJ2-1, with 14 bases that match TRBD2. V dropped 5 bases and J dropped 7; count of bases not matched to a gene: 7. The CDR3 sequence is 16 residues long. In germline, CDR1 is SGHVS, CDR2 FNYEAQ. In DNA, the CDR3 is TGTGCCAGCAGCCCAGGGACTAGCGGGAGTTTAAATGAGCAGTTCTTC. Its protein is CASSPGTSGSLNEQFF.

About this clonotype: Relative to the germline gene, one junction end is altered; a read error may explain this. The chain carries TRBV2 and TRBJ1-2; possible D gene TRBD1, 5 bases. The CDR3 totals 14 residues. The V gene's germline CDR1 is SNHLY and CDR2 FYNNEI. In DNA form, the CDR3 reads TGTGCCAGCAGTGTTAAGGGGACTGGCTATGACTACACCTTC. Translated: CASSVKGTGYDYTF.

V usage is TRBV7-2 and J usage is TRBJ2-6; TRBD1 aligns across 9 bases. The length of the CDR3 is 17 residues. The V segment lost 4 bases and the J segment 4 bases; nucleotides outside the gene matches: 8. Germline V gene lookup returns CDR1 SGHTA and CDR2 FQGNSA. CDR3 sequence (DNA): TGTGCCAGCAGCTCGGGACAGGGATGGACCGGGGCCAACGTCCTGACTTTC. As protein: CASSSGQGWTGANVLTF.

This clonotype has only a few counts. The chain recombines TRBV2 with TRBJ1-2; 8 bases align to TRBD1. CDR3 length: 13 residues. J was trimmed by 4 bases and V by 6 bases; bases with no gene match: 4. Per germline, CDR1 SNHLY and CDR2 FYNNEI. CDR3 DNA: TGTGCCAGCAGCTTCAGGGGGCCCTATGGCTACACCTTC. This codes for CASSFRGPYGYTF.

This clonotype was seen a few times. The V gene is TRBV30, the J gene TRBJ2-6; unclear D gene. Germline assignment: CDR1 GTSNPN and CDR2 SVGIG (reference sequence). The length of the CDR3 is 12 residues. V was shortened by 4 bases and J by 1 base, with 2 bases between the two germline ends. The CDR3 DNA reads TGTGCCTGGATATCTGGGGCCAACGTCCTGACTTTC. It yields the protein CAWISGANVLTF.

This clonotype was detected only a few times. The chain joins TRBV20-1 to TRBJ2-1; no clear D. CDR1 DFQATT and CDR2 SNEGSKA come from the germline V gene (reference sequence). The V end was cut by 4 bases, the J end by 3 bases, with 7 bases between. The CDR3 contains 12 residues. Here the CDR3 DNA reads TGCAGTGCTAAGGTTAACTACAATGAGCAGTTCTTC. Translating it yields CSAKVNYNEQFF.

In its sample, this clonotype was seen a few times. The chain joins TRBV4-1 to TRBJ2-3; 10 nucleotides align to TRBD2. The CDR3 extends over 18 amino acids. Losses at the gene ends were 4 bases for V and 0 bases for J; bases not matched to a gene: 10. Germline assignment: CDR1 MGHRA and CDR2 YSYEKL. As DNA, the CDR3 is TGCGCCAGCAGCCTGGATCCTTCTAGCGGGGGAAGCACAGATACGCAGTATTTT. It codes for CASSLDPSSGGSTDTQYF.

This clonotype was seen a handful of times. The chain links TRBV19 to TRBJ1-5, with TRBD1 as a possible D gene (6 bases). V lost 5 bases and J lost 0, with 11 bases in between. In germline, CDR1 is LNHDA, CDR2 SQIVND (reference sequence). This CDR3 spans 15 amino acids. The chain's CDR3 is CASSARTDSNQPQHF. The CDR3 DNA reads as TGTGCCAGTAGTGCCCGGACAGATAGCAATCAGCCCCAGCATTTT.

CDR3 protein: CATSMEAGSLEAFF. The CDR3 coding sequence is TGTGCCACCAGCATGGAGGCAGGGTCACTAGAAGCTTTCTTT. V gene TRBV15 combines with J gene TRBJ1-1; tentative D call: TRBD1 (5 bases). The V and J ends lost 4 bases and 8 bases respectively, with 17 bases between them. The CDR3 is 14 residues long. CDR1 is LNHNV and CDR2 is YYDKDF in the germline V gene (reference sequence). Looking up the rest from reference TRBV15 and TRBJ1-1 gives the full variable domain: DAMVIQNPRYQVTQFGKPVTLSCSQTLNHNVMYWYQQKSSQAPKLLFHYYDKDFNNEADTPDNFQSRRPNTSFCFLDIRSPGLGDTAMYLCATSMEAGSLEAFFGQGTRLTVV.

A few counts support this clonotype. The rearrangement joins TRBV30 to TRBJ1-2; D not certain. Looked up from germline, CDR1 is GTSNPN and CDR2 is SVGIG (reference sequence). Between the trimmed V and J ends, which lost 3 bases and 3 bases, there was a span of 8 bases. CDR3 length equals 12 residues. The CDR3 nucleotides read TGTGCCTGGAGGTGGGCCTACTATGGCTACACCTTC. It is translated as CAWRWAYYGYTF.

A few counts support this clonotype. The chain joins TRBV4-1 to TRBJ1-3; the D is unclear. The CDR3 extends over 16 amino acids. V was trimmed by 0 bases and J by 1 base, leaving 10 bases between them. Per the germline V gene, CDR1 is MGHRA and CDR2 is YSYEKL. CDR3: CASSQEIRESGNTIYF. Here the CDR3 DNA reads TGCGCCAGCAGCCAAGAAATACGGGAATCTGGAAACACCATATATTTT.

The chain links TRBV5-1 to TRBJ2-7; 11 bases are a match to TRBD1. CDR3 length: 15 residues. The V and J ends lost 5 bases and 6 bases, in that order; junction bases with no gene match: 10. The germline V gene has CDR1 SGHRS and CDR2 YFSETQ. The DNA for the CDR3 is TGCGCCAGCAGTACCAGGACAGGGGGCTTACGCGAGCAGTACTTC. It translates to CASSTRTGGLREQYF.

The chain joins TRBV2 to TRBJ1-6; weak D call: TRBD1 (6 bases). This CDR3 has 13 residues. CDR1 and CDR2 from the germline V gene are SNHLY and FYNNEI. Trimming took 6 bases from V and 7 from J, leaving 10 bases between them. The CDR3 reads CASSRDTNSPLHF. DNA of the CDR3: TGTGCCAGCAGCCGGGACACCAATTCACCCCTCCACTTT.

This clonotype was found a few times. The chain is built from TRBV24-1 and TRBJ2-3, with D possibly being TRBD2 (5 bases). V was pared by 1 base and J by 0 bases, with 10 bases between. In germline, CDR1 is KGHDR, CDR2 SFDVKD. The CDR3 extends over 16 amino acids. CDR3 residues: CATSDFSDLSTDTQYF. The CDR3 DNA follows: TGTGCCACCAGTGATTTCTCGGACTTGAGCACAGATACGCAGTATTTT.

The genes are TRBV5-1 and TRBJ2-1, with a weak D call TRBD1 (6 bases). Germline CDR1 reads SGHRS; CDR2 reads YFSETQ. This CDR3 has 14 amino acids. V dropped 5 bases and J dropped 2 bases, with 11 bases sitting between them. Here the CDR3 DNA reads TGCGCCAGCAGTAGTACAGGGCCCTACAATGAGCAGTTCTTC. It encodes CASSSTGPYNEQFF.

This clonotype was seen only once. The chain recombines TRBV7-2 with TRBJ1-1; D uncertain. This CDR3 spans 15 amino acids. Germline V gives CDR1 SGHTA, CDR2 FQGNSA. V gave up 5 bases and J gave up 0 bases, with 13 bases separating them. The CDR3 sequence: CASSPSGPLNTEAFF. For the CDR3, the DNA is TGTGCCAGCAGCCCATCCGGTCCGCTGAACACTGAAGCTTTCTTT.

This clonotype was counted ten times or more. The CDR3 reads CSASKNTEAFF. The CDR3 nucleotides read TGCAGTGCTAGTAAGAACACTGAAGCTTTCTTT. The chain combines TRBV20-1 with TRBJ1-1; D unclear. Deletions cut 3 bases from V and 1 base from J, with 3 bases between. This CDR3 has 11 amino acids. Per germline, CDR1 DFQATT and CDR2 SNEGSKA (reference sequence).

The chain carries TRBV18 and TRBJ1-2; 7 positions agree with TRBD1. The germline CDR1 and CDR2 sequences are KGHSH and LQKENI. The length of the CDR3 is 15 residues. The V and J ends lost 5 bases and 2 bases, in that order; junction bases with no gene match: 8. The CDR3 region has the DNA TGTGCCAGCTCAGCCTCAGGGGGAGTAAACTATGGCTACACCTTC. This gives the protein CASSASGGVNYGYTF.

There are a few counts of this clonotype. CDR3 amino acids: CASSQELLSEAFF. The CDR3 coding sequence is TGTGCCAGCAGCCAAGAACTCCTGTCTGAAGCTTTCTTT. V is TRBV3-1 and J is TRBJ1-1; the D is unclear. There are 13 residues in the CDR3. Trimming removed 0 bases from V and 6 bases from J, with 8 bases in between. Germline CDR1 and CDR2: LGHDT and YNNKEL (reference sequence).

The chain carries TRBV5-1 and TRBJ2-3; 13 bases are shared with TRBD2. After removal of 2 bases from V and 5 bases from J, the junction contained 5 bases not matched to a gene. CDR1 and CDR2 from the germline V gene are SGHRS and YFSETQ. The CDR3 loop spans 16 amino acids. The CDR3 sequence is CASSLDRTSGGDTQYF. In DNA form, the CDR3 reads TGCGCCAGCAGCTTAGACAGGACTAGCGGGGGAGATACGCAGTATTTT.

This clonotype has just a few counts. The chain is built from TRBV7-8 and TRBJ2-5, with 9 positions matching TRBD2. The trim removed 3 bases at V and 7 bases at J, leaving 3 bases unmatched. This CDR3 has 13 residues. In germline, CDR1 is SGHVS, CDR2 FQNEAQ. The DNA for the CDR3 is TGTGCCAGCAGCTTTAGCGGGGGCGGGACCCAGTACTTC. Residues: CASSFSGGGTQYF. Supplemented by reference TRBV7-8 and TRBJ2-5, the full variable domain reads GAGVSQSPRYKVAKRGQDVALRCDPISGHVSLFWYQQALGQGPEFLTYFQNEAQLDKSGLPSDRFFAERPEGSVSTLKIQRTQQEDSAVYLCASSFSGGGTQYFGPGTRLLVL.